The 9 T cell receptor beta chains listed next were all sequenced from one sample in a study of blood T cells in healthy people across ages. It was with a sample-barcoded 5' primer and a J-beta primer mix that a second PCR of roughly 7 to 12 cycles was run. TCRdb processed the 5' RACE reads anew with MiXCR; each CDR3 protein has one entry. The profile shows roughly 1,800,000 distinct CDR3 sequences, less than 50% of them singletons. The sample comprised blood. These receptors were taken from a woman between 40 and 55 years old in good health.

The gene calls are TRBV6-5 and TRBJ2-1, with TRBD2 matching 9 bases. The CDR3 is 16 residues long. V was pared by 0 bases and J by 6 bases, with 6 bases of the junction left unmatched. Germline CDR1 and CDR2: MNHEY and SVGAGI. CDR3 region: CASSYSWAGGSNEQFF. In DNA, the CDR3 is TGTGCCAGCAGTTACTCGTGGGCGGGGGGGTCCAATGAGCAGTTCTTC.

The rearrangement uses TRBV27 and TRBJ1-6; 10 bases map to TRBD1. Trimming cost V 5 bases and J 9 bases; bases outside gene matches: 10. Germline V lookup: CDR1 MNHEY, CDR2 SMNVEV (reference sequence). This CDR3 comprises 16 residues. The CDR3 region is CASSQRQGAKGSPLHF. The CDR3 DNA is TGTGCCAGCAGTCAACGACAGGGGGCTAAAGGTTCACCCCTCCACTTT.

This clonotype has a handful of counts. V and J are TRBV5-1 and TRBJ2-5; TRBD2 agrees at 8 bases. Germline V lookup: CDR1 SGHRS, CDR2 YFSETQ. With 2 bases clipped from V and 4 bases from J, the junction kept 13 bases outside the gene matches. The CDR3 contains 17 residues. Here the CDR3 reads CASSFFRDSGVGETQYF. For the CDR3, the DNA is TGCGCCAGCAGCTTTTTCAGGGATAGCGGGGTAGGAGAGACCCAGTACTTC.

The J gene is TRBJ2-4, the V gene TRBV2; tentative D call: TRBD1 (6 bases). The J call may be in error: the DNA end matches TRBJ2-7 better. CDR3 length: 15 amino acids. The germline gives CDR1 SNHLY, CDR2 FYNNEI. CDR3 nucleotides: TGTGCCAGCAGTGAATTATCAGGGGTTGCCTACGAGCAGTACTTC. Translating gives CASSELSGVAYEQYF.

J is TRBJ2-3 and V is TRBV5-6; 7 nucleotides agree with TRBD2. CDR3 length: 15 amino acids. Unmatched junction bases numbered 4, after V lost 1 base and J lost 2 bases. Germline CDR1 reads SGHDT; CDR2 reads YYEEEE. The CDR3 loop is CASSLYGGYTDTQYF. The CDR3 DNA follows: TGTGCCAGCAGCTTGTACGGGGGGTACACAGATACGCAGTATTTT.

The J gene is TRBJ2-5, the V gene TRBV20-1; 8 positions agree with TRBD2. V trimming: 0 bases; J trimming: 5 bases; junction bases outside the gene matches: 11. This CDR3 region has 16 residues. Germline V CDR1 and CDR2: DFQATT, SNEGSKA (reference sequence). The CDR3 sequence: CSARDLAGLIRETQYF. DNA of the CDR3: TGCAGTGCTAGAGATCTAGCGGGCCTGATCAGGGAGACCCAGTACTTC.

The rearrangement links TRBV29-1 to TRBJ1-4, with D possibly TRBD1 on 5 matching bases. Germline V gene lookup returns CDR1 SQVTM and CDR2 ANQGSEA. The V end was cut by 7 bases, the J end by 3 bases, with 9 bases between. The CDR3 spans 12 residues. The CDR3, as DNA: TGCAGCGGCGGGACGGCTAATGAAAAACTGTTTTTT. Protein product: CSGGTANEKLFF. Full variable domain (outside the CDR3, taken from reference TRBV29-1 and TRBJ1-4): SAVISQKPSRDICQRGTSLTIQCQVDSQVTMMFWYRQQPGQSLTLIATANQGSEATYESGFVIDKFPISRPNLTFSTLTVSNMSPEDSSIYLCSGGTANEKLFFGSGTQLSVL.

This clonotype occurred a few times. The J gene is TRBJ2-1, the V gene TRBV12-3 or TRBV12-4; 9 nucleotides line up with TRBD2. V was clipped by 5 bases and J by 7 bases; unmatched bases: 15. The CDR3 covers 17 residues. CDR3 region: CASSPSPGAGGLNEQFF. The CDR3 DNA is TGTGCCAGCAGTCCCTCCCCGGGGGCGGGGGGGCTAAATGAGCAGTTCTTC.

The V and J genes are TRBV20-1 and TRBJ1-2, with D tentatively TRBD1 (5 bases). The V gene's germline CDR1 is DFQATT and CDR2 SNEGSKA (reference sequence). V was shortened by 0 bases and J by 2 bases, with 13 bases between the two germline ends. The CDR3 sequence is 15 residues long. CDR3 loop: CSARDFGGGNYGYTF. As DNA, the CDR3 is TGCAGTGCTAGAGATTTCGGGGGAGGGAACTATGGCTACACCTTC.